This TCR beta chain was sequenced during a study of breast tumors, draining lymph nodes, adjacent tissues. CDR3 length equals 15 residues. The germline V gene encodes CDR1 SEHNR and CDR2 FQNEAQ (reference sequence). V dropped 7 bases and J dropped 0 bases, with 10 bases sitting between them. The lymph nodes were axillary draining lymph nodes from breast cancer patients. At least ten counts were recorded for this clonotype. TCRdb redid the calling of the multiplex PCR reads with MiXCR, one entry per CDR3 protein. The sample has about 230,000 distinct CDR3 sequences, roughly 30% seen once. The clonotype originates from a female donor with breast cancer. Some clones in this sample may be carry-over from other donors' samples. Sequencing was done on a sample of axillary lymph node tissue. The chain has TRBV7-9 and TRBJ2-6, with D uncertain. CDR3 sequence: CASTPRRSGANVLTF. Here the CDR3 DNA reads TGTGCCAGCACCCCACGTCGCTCTGGGGCCAACGTCCTGACTTTC.